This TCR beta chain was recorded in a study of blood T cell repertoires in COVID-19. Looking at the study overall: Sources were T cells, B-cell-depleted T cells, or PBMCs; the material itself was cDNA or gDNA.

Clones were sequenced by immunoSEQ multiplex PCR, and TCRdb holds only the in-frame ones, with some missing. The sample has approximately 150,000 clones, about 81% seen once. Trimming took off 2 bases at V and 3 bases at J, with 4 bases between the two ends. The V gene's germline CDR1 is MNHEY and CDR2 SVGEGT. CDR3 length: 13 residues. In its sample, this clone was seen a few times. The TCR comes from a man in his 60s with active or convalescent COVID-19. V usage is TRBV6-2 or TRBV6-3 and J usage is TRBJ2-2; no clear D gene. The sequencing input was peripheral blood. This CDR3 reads CASSYADTGELFF. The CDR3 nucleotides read TGTGCCAGCAGTTACGCGGACACCGGGGAGCTGTTTTTT.